The source of this T cell receptor (beta chain) is a study of blood T cell repertoires in COVID-19. Study overall: Spain, Italy and the United States supplied samples that represented acute and convalescent COVID-19. PBMCs, B-cell-depleted T cells, or T cells provided the cDNA or gDNA that made up the material.

In the original workflow: Amplification of reference gene primers provided the estimated nucleated cell counts. Generated by immunoSEQ multiplex PCR, the TCRdb table keeps only in-frame clones and is missing some. Clone size and V and J calls were adopted from that table, with D and trimming inferred from the DNA. Here the sample spans about 300,000 clones, roughly 90% being singletons. The V gene end was trimmed by 5 bases and the J gene end by 9 bases; junction bases not matched to a gene: 12. The CDR3 loop spans 15 amino acids. From germline, CDR1 is SEHNR and CDR2 FQNEAQ (reference sequence). Seattle enrolled patients during active infection and tracked them longitudinally.

The chain couples TRBV7-9 to TRBJ2-7, with 11 bases lining up with TRBD1. The clonotype originates from a woman between 25 and 40 years old with COVID-19, enrolled during active disease. The sample taken for sequencing was peripheral blood. CDR3: CASSPSGSGQGGQYF. CDR3 nucleotide sequence: TGTGCCAGCAGCCCTTCGGGGTCGGGACAGGGGGGGCAGTACTTC.